Shown below are 30 T cell receptor beta chains from a single sample sequenced in a study of technical replicates of blood from a few donors. The protocol was immunoSEQ multiplex PCR, while the TCRdb copy is restricted to in-frame clones and leaves out a portion. The sample holds roughly 82,000 clones; around 90% are singletons and the top ten take roughly 0.3%. Specimen: T cells isolated from PBMCs. The receptors come from a human donor in good health.

The rearrangement uses TRBV2 and TRBJ1-5; D unresolved. Germline lookup yields CDR1 SNHLY and CDR2 FYNNEI. V lost 4 bases, J lost 5 bases, and 18 bases lay in between. This CDR3 is 16 amino acids long. The CDR3 DNA reads TGTGCCAGCAGTGCCCGGGTCGATTCGGTCGATCAGCCCCAGCATTTT. This codes for CASSARVDSVDQPQHF. The entire variable domain, with the rest obtained from reference TRBV2 and TRBJ1-5, is as follows: EPEVTQTPSHQVTQMGQEVILRCVPISNHLYFYWYRQILGQKVEFLVSFYNNEISEKSEIFDDQFSVERPDGSNFTLKIRSTKLEDSAMYFCASSARVDSVDQPQHFGDGTRLSIL.

The rearrangement joins TRBV11-2 to TRBJ1-2; 12 bases line up with TRBD1. V was pared by 3 bases and J by 7 bases, with 3 bases of the junction left unmatched. CDR1 and CDR2 (germline): SGHAT, FQNNGV. This CDR3 comprises 14 residues. CDR3 residues: CASSLGTGGSGYTF. The CDR3 DNA is TGTGCCAGCAGCTTGGGGACAGGGGGCAGTGGCTACACCTTC.

This sequence joins TRBV5-6 and TRBJ2-3; the D gene is possibly TRBD1 (6 bases). The ends were cut back, 1 base at V and 0 bases at J, with 12 bases in the middle. Germline-derived CDR1 and CDR2 are SGHDT and YYEEEE. CDR3 length equals 16 residues. The CDR3, as DNA: TGTGCCAGCAGCTTGAAGGGGGTTTCTAGCACAGATACGCAGTATTTT. It codes for CASSLKGVSSTDTQYF.

CDR3 protein: CASTVTRYEQYF. In DNA, the CDR3 is TGTGCCAGCACCGTAACCAGATACGAGCAGTACTTC. The V and J genes are TRBV6-1 and TRBJ2-7, with unresolved D. The germline CDR1 and CDR2 sequences are MNHNS and SASEGT. V lost 7 bases, J lost 4 bases, and 11 bases lay in between. The CDR3 is 12 amino acids.

V gene TRBV7-9 combines with J gene TRBJ1-5; no clear D gene. This CDR3 contains 13 residues. V gave up 3 bases and J gave up 4 bases, with 7 bases separating them. In germline, CDR1 is SEHNR, CDR2 FQNEAQ (reference sequence). The chain's CDR3 is CASSLAENQPQHF. As DNA, the CDR3 is TGTGCCAGCAGCTTGGCCGAAAATCAGCCCCAGCATTTT.

V is TRBV5-1 and J is TRBJ2-2; 8 positions agree with TRBD1. V shed 3 bases and J 1 base; nucleotides not matched to a gene: 5. The CDR3 is 16 amino acids. Germline V gives CDR1 SGHRS, CDR2 YFSETQ. The CDR3 spells CASSWDRPMNTGELFF. The CDR3 nucleotides read TGCGCCAGCAGCTGGGACAGGCCTATGAACACCGGGGAGCTGTTTTTT. Complete variable domain (other parts from reference TRBV5-1 and TRBJ2-2): KAGVTQTPRYLIKTRGQQVTLSCSPISGHRSVSWYQQTPGQGLQFLFEYFSETQRNKGNFPGRFSGRQFSNSRSEMNVSTLELGDSALYLCASSWDRPMNTGELFFGEGSRLTVL.

CDR3 amino acids: CASSLTSGDYEQYF. In nucleotides, the CDR3 is TGTGCCAGCAGCCTCACTAGCGGTGATTACGAGCAGTACTTC. The chain couples TRBV7-9 to TRBJ2-7, with 8 bases fitting TRBD2. Germline lookup yields CDR1 SEHNR and CDR2 FQNEAQ (reference sequence). Trimming cost V 5 bases and J 4 bases; bases outside gene matches: 7. The CDR3 length is 14 residues.

The chain has TRBV6-1 and TRBJ1-5, with D maybe TRBD1 (6 bases). Germline lookup yields CDR1 MNHNS and CDR2 SASEGT. This CDR3 contains 14 residues. V gave up 6 bases and J gave up 0 bases, with 9 bases separating them. This chain's CDR3 is CASSPGDSNQPQHF. CDR3 in DNA: TGTGCCAGCAGCCCAGGGGATAGCAATCAGCCCCAGCATTTT.

The chain links TRBV6-1 to TRBJ1-2; D remains unclear. Trimming pared 10 bases from V and 6 bases from J, leaving 9 bases between. Germline lookup yields CDR1 MNHNS and CDR2 SASEGT. The CDR3 has 10 residues. The DNA of the CDR3 is TGTGCCACCTTCCAGGATGGCTACACCTTC. It is translated as CATFQDGYTF.

The rearrangement links TRBV7-9 to TRBJ2-5, with TRBD1 matching 7 bases. V lost 0 bases and J lost 7; bases outside the gene matches: 17. CDR3 length: 18 amino acids. Germline lookup yields CDR1 SEHNR and CDR2 FQNEAQ (reference sequence). Here the CDR3 DNA reads TGTGCCAGCAGCTTAGCCCTAGGAAGAACAGGGGCCTCGGGGACCCAGTACTTC. Its protein product is CASSLALGRTGASGTQYF.

The chain carries TRBV7-9 and TRBJ2-4; 9 positions match TRBD1. The V gene's germline CDR1 is SEHNR and CDR2 FQNEAQ (reference sequence). The CDR3 is 16 amino acids. Germline trimming cut 5 bases from V and 5 bases from J; bases unmatched to any gene: 10. The CDR3 loop is CASSPLWDRAQNIQYF. DNA for the CDR3: TGTGCCAGCAGCCCCCTTTGGGACAGGGCCCAAAACATTCAGTACTTC.

This sequence joins TRBV9 and TRBJ1-1, with D unclear. Germline values: CDR1 SGDLS, CDR2 YYNGEE. Trimming removed 2 bases at V and 5 bases at J, with 7 bases between. The CDR3 is 12 residues long. The CDR3 region has the DNA TGTGCCAGCAGCGTTGTCTCGACTGAAGCTTTCTTT. Translation: CASSVVSTEAFF.

The J gene is TRBJ2-2, the V gene TRBV18, with 8 bases fitting TRBD1. V lost 6 bases and J lost 1; bases outside the gene matches: 13. The CDR3 totals 18 residues. Germline V gene lookup returns CDR1 KGHSH and CDR2 LQKENI. CDR3 DNA sequence: TGTGCCAGCTCTCGTCAACCACCTGGGACAGGGAACACCGGGGAGCTGTTTTTT. Amino acid sequence: CASSRQPPGTGNTGELFF.

The count of this clone is one. The chain joins TRBV11-3 to TRBJ2-7, with D perhaps TRBD1 (6 bases). CDR3 length: 17 residues. Trimming removed 5 bases at V and 2 bases at J, with 22 bases between. CDR1 is SGHNT, CDR2 YENEEA, per germline. The CDR3 here is CASSRPVGTRSAYEQYF. The CDR3 nucleotides are TGTGCCAGCAGCCGCCCGGTCGGGACACGCTCCGCCTACGAGCAGTACTTC. Looking up the rest from reference TRBV11-3 and TRBJ2-7 gives the full variable domain: EAGVVQSPRYKIIEKKQPVAFWCNPISGHNTLYWYLQNLGQGPELLIRYENEEAVDDSQLPKDRFSAERLKGVDSTLKIQPAELGDSAVYLCASSRPVGTRSAYEQYFGPGTRLTVT.

The chain links TRBV2 to TRBJ1-2; 9 bases align to TRBD1. V shed 6 bases, J shed 4 bases, and the junction held 6 bases outside the gene matches. Germline V gene data show CDR1 as SNHLY and CDR2 as FYNNEI. This CDR3 has 14 amino acids. The CDR3 is CASSAGTGPYGYTF. The CDR3, as DNA: TGTGCCAGCAGCGCCGGGACAGGGCCCTATGGCTACACCTTC.

This sequence joins TRBV4-2 and TRBJ2-3, with D possibly being TRBD2 (6 bases). The V gene's germline CDR1 is LGHNA and CDR2 YNFKEQ. V gave up 1 base and J gave up 1 base, with 6 bases separating them. CDR3 length: 14 residues. This CDR3 is CASSQGGGTDTQYF. The CDR3 nucleotides are TGTGCCAGCAGCCAAGGGGGGGGCACAGATACGCAGTATTTT.

In this sample, this clone turned up a few times. DNA of the CDR3: TGTGCCAGCAGAACAGGGGTCCTGAACACTGAAGCTTTCTTT. This sequence encodes CASRTGVLNTEAFF. The chain employs TRBV2 and TRBJ1-1, with 7 nucleotides matching TRBD1. V lost 6 bases to trimming and J lost 0 bases; unmatched junction nucleotides: 4. CDR1 and CDR2 (germline): SNHLY, FYNNEI. The CDR3 consists of 14 residues.

The rearrangement joins TRBV15 to TRBJ2-3, with 14 bases fitting TRBD2. V lost 1 base and J lost 6; bases outside the gene matches: 9. The CDR3 runs 18 residues. CDR1 and CDR2 (germline): LNHNV, YYDKDF (reference sequence). The chain's CDR3 is CATSRAAPTSGGADTQYF. For the CDR3, the DNA is TGTGCCACCAGCAGAGCCGCGCCGACTAGCGGGGGGGCGGATACGCAGTATTTT.

The chain has TRBV27 and TRBJ1-4; tentative D call: TRBD1 (5 bases). This CDR3 is built from 13 residues. Trimming cost V 3 bases and J 4 bases, with 6 bases left between them. The germline CDR1 and CDR2 sequences are MNHEY and SMNVEV (reference sequence). In DNA form, the CDR3 reads TGTGCCAGCAGTTTCGGGGGTAATGAAAAACTGTTTTTT. Translating it yields CASSFGGNEKLFF. Combining the CDR3 with reference TRBV27 and TRBJ1-4 gives the whole variable domain EAQVTQNPRYLITVTGKKLTVTCSQNMNHEYMSWYRQDPGLGLRQIYYSMNVEVTDKGDVPEGYKVSRKEKRNFPLILESPSPNQTSLYFCASSFGGNEKLFFGSGTQLSVL.

The chain uses TRBV7-9 and TRBJ2-7; 12 bases agree with TRBD2. The CDR3 spans 15 residues. Germline CDR1 and CDR2: SEHNR and FQNEAQ (reference sequence). V shed 5 bases and J 1 base; nucleotides not matched to a gene: 3. The CDR3 coding sequence is TGTGCCAGCAGCATGACTAGCGGGAGTTCCTACGAGCAGTACTTC. This translates into CASSMTSGSSYEQYF.

The chain links TRBV27 to TRBJ2-2, with D unclear. The CDR3 consists of 12 residues. Germline CDR1 MNHEY, CDR2 SMNVEV (reference sequence). Trimming stripped 8 bases from V and 8 bases from J, with 12 bases between. The DNA for the CDR3 is TGTGCCAGCGGGCAGCCTATTGGGGAGCTGTTTTTT. It codes for CASGQPIGELFF.

This clone was counted a single time. Mismatch with germline at one junction end may stem from a read error. The V and J genes are TRBV28 and TRBJ2-7, with TRBD1 identical over 7 bases. CDR1 MDHEN and CDR2 SYDVKM come from the germline V gene. The CDR3 runs to 15 residues. The CDR3 nucleotides read TGTGCCAGCAGTCCCCCCTCGGGGACAGCGGAGGATATGGACTTC. As protein: CASSPPSGTAEDMDF. The full variable domain, in which reference TRBV28 and TRBJ2-7 provide the parts outside the CDR3, is DVKVTQSSRYLVKRTGEKVFLECVQDMDHENMFWYRQDPGLGLRLIYFSYDVKMKEKGDIPEGYSVSREKKERFSLILESASTNQTSMYLCASSPPSGTAEDMDFGPGTRLTVT.

This clone was detected only once. For the CDR3, the DNA is TGTGCCAGCAGCCCCGGTAGAGGGGGGGAGGCCAACGTCCTGACTTTC. Residues: CASSPGRGGEANVLTF. The gene calls are TRBV5-5 and TRBJ2-6, with a tentative D call TRBD2 (7 bases). The CDR3 consists of 16 residues. Germline lookup yields CDR1 SGHKS and CDR2 YYEKEE (reference sequence). The V end was cut by 4 bases, the J end by 6 bases, with 17 bases between.

This sequence joins TRBV29-1 and TRBJ1-1; 7 bases agree with TRBD1. With 3 bases clipped from V and 0 bases from J, the junction kept 7 bases outside the gene matches. The CDR3 extends over 15 amino acids. CDR1 and CDR2 from the germline V gene are SQVTM and ANQGSEA. The CDR3, as DNA: TGCAGCGTTGAGGGCACCGGGACAGTGAACACTGAAGCTTTCTTT. Its translation is CSVEGTGTVNTEAFF.

Many counts were recorded for this clone. The chain combines TRBV11-3 with TRBJ1-5; TRBD1 might be the D (6 bases). This CDR3 has 15 residues. Germline assignment: CDR1 SGHNT and CDR2 YENEEA. Trimming left V 3 bases short and J 6 bases short, with 15 bases between. This CDR3 reads CASSFRGGYCQPQHF. The CDR3 region has the DNA TGTGCCAGCAGCTTCAGAGGGGGATATTGTCAGCCCCAGCATTTT. The whole variable domain, remainder taken from reference TRBV11-3 and TRBJ1-5, is EAGVVQSPRYKIIEKKQPVAFWCNPISGHNTLYWYLQNLGQGPELLIRYENEEAVDDSQLPKDRFSAERLKGVDSTLKIQPAELGDSAVYLCASSFRGGYCQPQHFGDGTRLSIL.

The gene calls are TRBV7-6 and TRBJ2-7; 7 bases align to TRBD2. V shed 2 bases, J shed 6 bases, and the junction held 7 bases outside the gene matches. Germline V gene data show CDR1 as SGHVS and CDR2 as FNYEAQ. The CDR3 spans 14 residues. The CDR3 loop reads CASSLWGTKAEQYF. The CDR3 DNA reads TGTGCCAGCAGCTTATGGGGGACTAAGGCCGAGCAGTACTTC.

This rearrangement joins TRBV27 to TRBJ1-1; the D gene is possibly TRBD1 (6 bases). V was cut by 6 bases and J by 0 bases, with 14 bases left in between. The length of the CDR3 is 15 residues. The germline V gene encodes CDR1 MNHEY and CDR2 SMNVEV (reference sequence). For the CDR3, the DNA is TGTGCCAGCAGCCGTACAGGGAGCTTGAACACTGAAGCTTTCTTT. It encodes CASSRTGSLNTEAFF.

This chain connects TRBV7-9 to TRBJ1-2, with D perhaps matching TRBD1 (6 bases). The CDR3 is 12 residues long. Trimming shortened V by 5 bases and J by 8 bases, and 12 bases separated the two germline ends. In germline, CDR1 is SEHNR, CDR2 FQNEAQ (reference sequence). CDR3 amino acids: CASSTGQSGYTF. The CDR3 DNA reads TGTGCCAGCAGCACCGGACAGTCAGGCTACACCTTC.

The rearrangement joins TRBV19 to TRBJ1-1; D may be TRBD1 (6 bases). V was shortened by 6 bases and J by 12 bases, with 20 bases between the two germline ends. Germline CDR1 is LNHDA and CDR2 is SQIVND (reference sequence). The CDR3 consists of 13 residues. The CDR3 bases are TGTGCCAGTAGATCGGACCTCAGGACAGTGACTTTCTTT. Protein sequence: CASRSDLRTVTFF.

The V and J genes are TRBV2 and TRBJ1-1; TRBD1 matches 9 bases. The germline CDR1 and CDR2 sequences are SNHLY and FYNNEI. The V and J ends lost 4 bases and 6 bases, in that order; junction bases with no gene match: 6. This CDR3 is built from 14 residues. This chain's CDR3 is CASSVGQGTPEAFF. Written as DNA, the CDR3 is TGTGCCAGCAGTGTGGGACAGGGAACTCCTGAAGCTTTCTTT.